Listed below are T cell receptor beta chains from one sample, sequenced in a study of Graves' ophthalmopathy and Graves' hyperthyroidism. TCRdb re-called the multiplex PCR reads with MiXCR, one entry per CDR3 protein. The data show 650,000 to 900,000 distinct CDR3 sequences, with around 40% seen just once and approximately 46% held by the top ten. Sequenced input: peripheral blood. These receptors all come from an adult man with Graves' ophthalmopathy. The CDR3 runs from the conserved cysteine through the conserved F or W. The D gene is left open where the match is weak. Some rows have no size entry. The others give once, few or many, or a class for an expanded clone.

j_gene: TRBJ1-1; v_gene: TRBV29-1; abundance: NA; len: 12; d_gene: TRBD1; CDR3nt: TGCAGCCCCGGACAGGGGGGCACTGAAGCTTTCTTT; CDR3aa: CSPGQGGTEAFF
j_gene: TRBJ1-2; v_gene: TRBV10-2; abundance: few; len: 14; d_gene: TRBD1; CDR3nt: TGTGCCAGCACCACGGGACAGTCTAACTATGGCTACACCTTC; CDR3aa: CASTTGQSNYGYTF
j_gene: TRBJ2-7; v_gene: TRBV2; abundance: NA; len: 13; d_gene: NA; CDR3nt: TGTGCCAGCAGAAGGTCGAGCTCCTACGAGCAGTACTTC; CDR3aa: CASRRSSSYEQYF
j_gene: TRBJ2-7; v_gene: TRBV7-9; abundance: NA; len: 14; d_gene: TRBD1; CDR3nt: TGTGCCAGCAGCCTCCGGGACAGGGCCGGAGAGCAGTACTTC; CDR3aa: CASSLRDRAGEQYF
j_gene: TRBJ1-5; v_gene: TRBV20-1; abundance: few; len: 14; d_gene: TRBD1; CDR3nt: TGCAGTGCGAGTAAGGGGGCGAGCAATCAGCCCCAGCATTTT; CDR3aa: CSASKGASNQPQHF
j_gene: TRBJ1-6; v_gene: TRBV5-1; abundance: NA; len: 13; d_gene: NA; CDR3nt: TGCGCCAGCAGCGTGGGGGGAAATCCACCCCTCCACTTT; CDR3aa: CASSVGGNPPLHF
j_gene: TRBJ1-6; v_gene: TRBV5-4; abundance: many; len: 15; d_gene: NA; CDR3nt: TGTGCCAGCAGCTTAACCCGGGACGGTAATTCACCCCTCCACTTT; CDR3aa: CASSLTRDGNSPLHF
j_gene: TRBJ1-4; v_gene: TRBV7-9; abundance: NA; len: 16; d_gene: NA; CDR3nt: TGTGCCAGCAGCCCGGGGCCCTCCAGTGTTGGTGAAAAACTGTTTTTT; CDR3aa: CASSPGPSSVGEKLFF
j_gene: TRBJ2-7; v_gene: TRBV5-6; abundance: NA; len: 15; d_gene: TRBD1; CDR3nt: TGTGCCAGCCACGGGGGGACAGGGAATTCCTACGAGCAGTACTTC; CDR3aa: CASHGGTGNSYEQYF
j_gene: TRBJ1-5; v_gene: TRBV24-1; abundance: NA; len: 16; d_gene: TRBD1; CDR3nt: TGTGCCACCAGTGCTCGGACAGGCGATAGCAATCAGCCCCAGCATTTT; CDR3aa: CATSARTGDSNQPQHF
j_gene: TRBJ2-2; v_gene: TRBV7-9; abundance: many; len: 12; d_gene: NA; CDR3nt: TGTGCCAGCAGCTTATGGGGCGGGGAGCTGTTTTTT; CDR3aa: CASSLWGGELFF
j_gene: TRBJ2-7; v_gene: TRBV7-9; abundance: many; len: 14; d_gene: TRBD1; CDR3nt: TGTGCCAGCAGGGCCGGGACAGGCTCCTACGAGCAGTACTTC; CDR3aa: CASRAGTGSYEQYF
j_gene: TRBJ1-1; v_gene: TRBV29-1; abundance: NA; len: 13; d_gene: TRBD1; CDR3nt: TGCAGCGTTTCACAGGGGTCTACCACTGAAGCTTTCTTT; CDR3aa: CSVSQGSTTEAFF
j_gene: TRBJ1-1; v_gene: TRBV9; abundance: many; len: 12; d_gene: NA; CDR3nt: TGTGCCAGCAGCGCTCCCAACACTGAAGCTTTCTTT; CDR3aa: CASSAPNTEAFF
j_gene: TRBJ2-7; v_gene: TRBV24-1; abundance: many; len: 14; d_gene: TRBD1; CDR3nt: TGTGCCACCAGTGAAAGGGACAGAACCTACGAGCAGTACTTC; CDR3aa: CATSERDRTYEQYF
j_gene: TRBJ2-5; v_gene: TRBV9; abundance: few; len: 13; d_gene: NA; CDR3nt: TGTGCCAGCAGCGCCACAGGGTGGGAGACCCAGTACTTC; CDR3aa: CASSATGWETQYF
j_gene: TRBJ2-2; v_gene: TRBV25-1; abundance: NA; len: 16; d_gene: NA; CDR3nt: TGTGCCAGCTCACCACCAATCACAGGGCAAACCGGGGAGCTGTTTTTT; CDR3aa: CASSPPITGQTGELFF
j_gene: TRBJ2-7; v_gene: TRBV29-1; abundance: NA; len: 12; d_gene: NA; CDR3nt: TGCAGCAGTGGAGGAGAGGTCTACGAGCAGTACTTC; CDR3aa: CSSGGEVYEQYF
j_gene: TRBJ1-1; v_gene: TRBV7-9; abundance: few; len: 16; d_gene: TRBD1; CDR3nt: TGTGCCAGCAGCCCTGGGCCGGGACAGGGGGGGGTTGAAGCTTTCTTT; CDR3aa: CASSPGPGQGGVEAFF
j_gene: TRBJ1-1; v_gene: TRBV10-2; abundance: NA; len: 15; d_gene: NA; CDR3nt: TGCGCCAGCACACAGGGTTTGGAGGGTCGTACTGAAGCTTTCTTT; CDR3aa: CASTQGLEGRTEAFF
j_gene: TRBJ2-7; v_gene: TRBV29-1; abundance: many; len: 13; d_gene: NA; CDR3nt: TGCAGCGTTGAGGGCAGATCCACCTACGAGCAGTACTTC; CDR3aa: CSVEGRSTYEQYF
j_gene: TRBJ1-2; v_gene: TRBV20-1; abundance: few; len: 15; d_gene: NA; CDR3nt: TGCAGTGCTAGATCGCCGGAAACAAGAATCTATGGCTACACCTTC; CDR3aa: CSARSPETRIYGYTF